The 26 T cell receptor beta chains listed next were all sequenced from one sample in a study of T cell changes during pregnancy in multiple sclerosis. The repertoire was sequenced with immunoSEQ multiplex PCR; TCRdb's copy has only in-frame clones and lacks some. The data hold more than 15,000 clones, with around 89% observed a single time. Sequenced here: CD4+ T cells from peripheral blood mononuclear cells, sampled in the first trimester of pregnancy. These receptor sequences come from a female donor in good health, enrolled as a control in a pregnancy study.

This sequence joins TRBV10-1 and TRBJ2-3, with TRBD2 matching 10 bases. The CDR3 sequence is 13 residues long. V was clipped by 8 bases and J by 5 bases; unmatched bases: 4. Looked up from germline, CDR1 is WNHNN and CDR2 is SYGVQD (reference sequence). The CDR3 loop is CASQRGGGDTQYF. CDR3 bases: TGCGCCAGCCAGCGGGGGGGAGGAGATACGCAGTATTTT.

The rearrangement uses TRBV15 and TRBJ2-7; TRBD2 is a possible D gene (5 bases). V shed 1 base and J shed 2 bases, with 9 bases lying between them. Per the germline V gene, CDR1 is LNHNV and CDR2 is YYDKDF (reference sequence). CDR3 length: 14 residues. DNA of the CDR3: TGTGCCACCAGCAGAGGGACTCTTCCCTACGAGCAGTACTTC. Translated: CATSRGTLPYEQYF.

This chain connects TRBV2 to TRBJ1-2; D is possibly TRBD1 (5 bases). V gave up 2 bases and J gave up 3 bases, with 10 bases separating them. CDR1 is SNHLY, CDR2 FYNNEI, per germline. The CDR3 extends over 14 amino acids. The CDR3 region is CASSERWGDYGYTF. CDR3 coding DNA: TGTGCCAGCAGTGAAAGGTGGGGGGACTATGGCTACACCTTC. The entire variable domain, with the rest obtained from reference TRBV2 and TRBJ1-2, is as follows: EPEVTQTPSHQVTQMGQEVILRCVPISNHLYFYWYRQILGQKVEFLVSFYNNEISEKSEIFDDQFSVERPDGSNFTLKIRSTKLEDSAMYFCASSERWGDYGYTFGSGTRLTVV.

The V gene is TRBV18, the J gene TRBJ2-2; 9 nucleotides match TRBD2. V lost 6 bases to trimming and J lost 6 bases; unmatched junction nucleotides: 11. The CDR3 totals 16 residues. Germline V CDR1 and CDR2: KGHSH, LQKENI. CDR3 region: CASSRARTSVSGELFF. The CDR3, as DNA: TGTGCCAGCTCCCGCGCCAGGACTAGCGTGTCCGGGGAGCTGTTTTTT. Drawing the rest from reference TRBV18 and TRBJ2-2, the complete variable domain is NAGVMQNPRHLVRRRGQEARLRCSPMKGHSHVYWYRQLPEEGLKFMVYLQKENIIDESGMPKERFSAEFPKEGPSILRIQQVVRGDSAAYFCASSRARTSVSGELFFGEGSRLTVL.

Written as DNA, the CDR3 is TGTGCCAGCAGCTTGAGACTAGCGGGGGGCTACAATGAGCAGTTCTTC. Its translation: CASSLRLAGGYNEQFF. The chain combines TRBV7-9 with TRBJ2-1; 13 bases are shared with TRBD2. This CDR3 has 16 amino acids. Germline V gene data show CDR1 as SEHNR and CDR2 as FQNEAQ (reference sequence). After removal of 3 bases from V and 3 bases from J, the junction contained 2 bases not matched to a gene.

The J gene is TRBJ1-2, the V gene TRBV9, with 7 bases fitting TRBD1. Germline-derived CDR1 and CDR2 are SGDLS and YYNGEE. The CDR3 consists of 15 residues. V gave up 5 bases and J gave up 2 bases; unmatched junction bases: 9. In DNA form, the CDR3 reads TGTGCCAGCAGTGGAAACAGGGGACAAAACTATGGCTACACCTTC. Residues: CASSGNRGQNYGYTF.

This rearrangement joins TRBV11-3 to TRBJ1-2; D is undetermined. Looked up from germline, CDR1 is SGHNT and CDR2 is YENEEA. With 5 bases removed from V and 3 bases from J, the gap between germline ends came to 10 bases. There are 13 residues in the CDR3. The chain's CDR3 is CASSPGEYYGYTF. The CDR3 DNA follows: TGTGCCAGCAGCCCCGGGGAGTACTATGGCTACACCTTC. The full variable domain, rest sourced from reference TRBV11-3 and TRBJ1-2, is EAGVVQSPRYKIIEKKQPVAFWCNPISGHNTLYWYLQNLGQGPELLIRYENEEAVDDSQLPKDRFSAERLKGVDSTLKIQPAELGDSAVYLCASSPGEYYGYTFGSGTRLTVV.

This chain connects TRBV7-9 to TRBJ1-3; D may be TRBD1 (6 bases). Trimming took 5 bases from V and 0 from J, leaving 11 bases between them. Germline assignment: CDR1 SEHNR and CDR2 FQNEAQ (reference sequence). The CDR3 totals 15 residues. In DNA, the CDR3 is TGTGCCAGCAGCGAAAAGGGACACTCTGGAAACACCATATATTTT. It specifies CASSEKGHSGNTIYF.

The chain uses TRBV9 and TRBJ2-2, with a weak D call TRBD2 (6 bases). V lost 1 base, J lost 2 bases, and 9 bases lay in between. CDR1 is SGDLS, CDR2 YYNGEE, per germline. The CDR3 has 15 amino acids. CDR3 protein: CASSVTGVNTGELFF. The CDR3 nucleotides read TGTGCCAGCAGCGTAACGGGGGTAAACACCGGGGAGCTGTTTTTT. The full variable domain, rest sourced from reference TRBV9 and TRBJ2-2, is DSGVTQTPKHLITATGQRVTLRCSPRSGDLSVYWYQQSLDQGLQFLIQYYNGEERAKGNILERFSAQQFPDLHSELNLSSLELGDSALYFCASSVTGVNTGELFFGEGSRLTVL.

The chain is built from TRBV14 and TRBJ1-4; TRBD1 is a possible D gene (6 bases). This CDR3 comprises 16 residues. Trimming removed 6 bases from V and 7 bases from J, with 21 bases in between. CDR1 SGHDN and CDR2 FVKESK come from the germline V gene. The CDR3 nucleotides read TGTGCCAGCAGTCAAACTCTGGGCAGGGGCGGTGAAAAACTGTTTTTT. This gives the protein CASSQTLGRGGEKLFF.

The chain has TRBV6-5 and TRBJ2-7, with 11 nucleotides matching TRBD1. V lost 6 bases and J lost 2; bases outside the gene matches: 3. Per germline, CDR1 MNHEY and CDR2 SVGAGI. The CDR3 runs to 14 residues. Here the CDR3 reads CASSRGQGAYEQYF. The CDR3 DNA is TGTGCCAGCAGCCGGGGACAGGGGGCCTACGAGCAGTACTTC.

The genes are TRBV7-9 and TRBJ1-2; 7 bases map to TRBD1. CDR3 length: 14 amino acids. The V gene end was trimmed by 5 bases and the J gene end by 7 bases; junction bases not matched to a gene: 10. Per the germline V gene, CDR1 is SEHNR and CDR2 is FQNEAQ (reference sequence). The CDR3 is CASSRQGVAFGYTF. CDR3 bases: TGTGCCAGCAGCCGACAGGGTGTAGCGTTTGGCTACACCTTC.

The chain joins TRBV6-4 to TRBJ1-5, with D unclear. This CDR3 is built from 15 residues. V lost 4 bases and J lost 0, with 10 bases in between. Per germline, CDR1 MRHNA and CDR2 SNTAGT. The CDR3 DNA reads TGTGCCAGCAGTGGCCCCCTAAATAGCAATCAGCCCCAGCATTTT. Its protein is CASSGPLNSNQPQHF.

The V call is TRBV5-8, the J call TRBJ2-6, with 7 bases aligning to TRBD1. The CDR3 loop spans 17 amino acids. Looked up from germline, CDR1 is SGHTS and CDR2 is YDEGEE. Trimming removed 4 bases from V and 3 bases from J; junction bases left unmatched: 10. CDR3 region: CASSRGQTLGGANVLTF. CDR3 DNA: TGTGCCAGCAGCCGGGGACAGACTTTAGGTGGGGCCAACGTCCTGACTTTC.

This clone has only one observation. The chain recombines TRBV5-6 with TRBJ1-5, with D possibly matching TRBD1 (5 bases). The CDR3 has 15 residues. Trimming removed 3 bases from V and 3 bases from J, with 13 bases in between. From germline, CDR1 is SGHDT and CDR2 YYEEEE. CDR3 in amino acids: CASSSGGRNNQPQHF. In DNA form, the CDR3 reads TGTGCCAGCAGCTCCGGGGGGAGGAACAATCAGCCCCAGCATTTT. Using reference TRBV5-6 and TRBJ1-5 for the parts outside the CDR3, the full variable domain is DAGVTQSPTHLIKTRGQQVTLRCSPKSGHDTVSWYQQALGQGPQFIFQYYEEEERQRGNFPDRFSGHQFPNYSSELNVNALLLGDSALYLCASSSGGRNNQPQHFGDGTRLSIL.

CDR3 bases: TGTGCCAGCAGCGTAGCGGGAGGAGAGGTTTGGGAGACCCAGTACTTC. Protein sequence: CASSVAGGEVWETQYF. The genes are TRBV9 and TRBJ2-5, with 7 bases fitting TRBD2. CDR3 length equals 16 residues. After removal of 0 bases from V and 5 bases from J, the junction contained 10 bases not matched to a gene. CDR1 and CDR2 (germline): SGDLS, YYNGEE.

A single count supports this clone. V is TRBV6-5 and J is TRBJ2-7, with D maybe TRBD2 (6 bases). V shed 6 bases and J shed 3 bases, with 15 bases lying between them. The CDR3 is 14 residues long. Germline CDR1 MNHEY, CDR2 SVGAGI. CDR3 sequence: CASRPGVADYEQYF. In DNA form, the CDR3 reads TGTGCCAGCAGGCCCGGGGTAGCGGACTACGAGCAGTACTTC.

The chain has TRBV30 and TRBJ2-7, with 7 bases lining up with TRBD1. The CDR3 length is 15 residues. CDR1 and CDR2 (germline): GTSNPN, SVGIG (reference sequence). Trimming cost V 0 bases and J 2 bases; bases outside gene matches: 7. This CDR3 reads CAWSVPEGATYEQYF. The DNA of the CDR3 is TGTGCCTGGAGTGTACCCGAGGGGGCAACCTACGAGCAGTACTTC. Looking up the rest from reference TRBV30 and TRBJ2-7 gives the full variable domain: SQTIHQWPATLVQPVGSPLSLECTVEGTSNPNLYWYRQAAGRGLQLLFYSVGIGQISSEVPQNLSASRPQDRQFILSSKKLLLSDSGFYLCAWSVPEGATYEQYFGPGTRLTVT.

This clone was recorded once. V and J are TRBV6-5 and TRBJ1-2; weak D call: TRBD1 (6 bases). This CDR3 contains 15 residues. Trimming took off 6 bases at V and 11 bases at J, with 25 bases between the two ends. The germline V gene encodes CDR1 MNHEY and CDR2 SVGAGI. The CDR3 spells CASRPYTASGVGYTF. The CDR3 DNA reads TGTGCCAGCAGACCATATACGGCCTCAGGGGTTGGTTACACCTTC.

This clone was observed a handful of times. The chain uses TRBV6-5 and TRBJ2-7; D perhaps matches TRBD1 (6 bases). The CDR3 has 14 residues. Deletions cut 0 bases from V and 5 bases from J, with 11 bases between. Germline CDR1 and CDR2: MNHEY and SVGAGI. The CDR3 reads CASSYSSQGNEQYF. The CDR3 region has the DNA TGTGCCAGCAGTTACTCGTCCCAGGGGAACGAGCAGTACTTC.

The chain combines TRBV9 with TRBJ2-2, with no clear D. The CDR3 is 15 residues long. Germline-derived CDR1 and CDR2 are SGDLS and YYNGEE. The V gene lost 0 bases and the J gene lost 0 bases, with 6 bases spanning the gap. Written as DNA, the CDR3 is TGTGCCAGCAGCGTAGTTAGCTCGAACACCGGGGAGCTGTTTTTT. It codes for CASSVVSSNTGELFF.

This clone appeared once. The rearrangement uses TRBV9 and TRBJ1-1; D possibly corresponds to TRBD1 (5 bases). This CDR3 spans 12 amino acids. The ends were cut back, 4 bases at V and 4 bases at J, with 8 bases in the middle. Germline CDR1 and CDR2: SGDLS and YYNGEE. The CDR3 loop reads CASSSGGTEAFF. As DNA, the CDR3 is TGTGCCAGCAGCTCCGGGGGCACTGAAGCTTTCTTT.

This CDR3 reads CASSQDLGTGTYEQYF. In nucleotides, the CDR3 is TGCGCCAGCAGCCAAGACCTCGGGACAGGGACCTACGAGCAGTACTTC. The genes are TRBV4-3 and TRBJ2-7; TRBD1 matches at 9 bases. Germline V gene sequence: CDR1 LGHNA, CDR2 YSLEER. Trimming at V came to 0 bases and at J to 2 bases, leaving 5 bases not matched to a gene. This CDR3 is built from 16 residues.

The rearrangement joins TRBV27 to TRBJ2-7, with 9 bases fitting TRBD1. The germline gives CDR1 MNHEY, CDR2 SMNVEV (reference sequence). Trimming cost V 3 bases and J 3 bases; bases outside gene matches: 9. This CDR3 has 16 amino acids. The CDR3, as DNA: TGTGCCAGCAGTTTGGCCGTGGGACAGGGAAGCTACGAGCAGTACTTC. It yields the protein CASSLAVGQGSYEQYF.

V and J are TRBV18 and TRBJ2-5; 8 nucleotides line up with TRBD1. With V trimmed by 1 base and J by 5 bases, 6 bases remained unmatched. Germline V gene sequence: CDR1 KGHSH, CDR2 LQKENI. The CDR3 is 15 amino acids. The CDR3 loop is CASSPLQGAPETQYF. The DNA for the CDR3 is TGTGCCAGCTCACCACTTCAGGGGGCGCCGGAGACCCAGTACTTC.

V and J are TRBV6-6 and TRBJ2-3; D may be TRBD2 (5 bases). Deletions cut 0 bases from V and 2 bases from J, with 6 bases between. The germline CDR1 and CDR2 sequences are MNHNY and SVGAGI (reference sequence). The CDR3 length is 14 residues. The DNA for the CDR3 is TGTGCCAGCAGTTACTCGGAGGTCACAGATACGCAGTATTTT. As protein: CASSYSEVTDTQYF.